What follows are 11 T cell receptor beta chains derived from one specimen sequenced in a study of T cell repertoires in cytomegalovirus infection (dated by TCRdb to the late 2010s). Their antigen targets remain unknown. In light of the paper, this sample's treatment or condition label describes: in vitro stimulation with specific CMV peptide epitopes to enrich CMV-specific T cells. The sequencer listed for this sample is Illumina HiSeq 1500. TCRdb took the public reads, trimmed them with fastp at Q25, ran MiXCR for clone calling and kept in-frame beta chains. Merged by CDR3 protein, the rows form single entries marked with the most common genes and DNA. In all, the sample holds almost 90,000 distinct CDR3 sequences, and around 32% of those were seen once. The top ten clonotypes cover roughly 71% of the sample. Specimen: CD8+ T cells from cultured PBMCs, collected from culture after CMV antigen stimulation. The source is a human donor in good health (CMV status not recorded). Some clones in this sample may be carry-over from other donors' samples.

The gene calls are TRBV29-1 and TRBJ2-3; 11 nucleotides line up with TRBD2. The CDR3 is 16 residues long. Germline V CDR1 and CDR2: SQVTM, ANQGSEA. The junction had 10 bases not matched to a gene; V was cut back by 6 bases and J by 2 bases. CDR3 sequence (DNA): TGCAGCGTGAGGGACCCTAGCGGGGGGTTCACAGATACGCAGTATTTT. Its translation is CSVRDPSGGFTDTQYF.

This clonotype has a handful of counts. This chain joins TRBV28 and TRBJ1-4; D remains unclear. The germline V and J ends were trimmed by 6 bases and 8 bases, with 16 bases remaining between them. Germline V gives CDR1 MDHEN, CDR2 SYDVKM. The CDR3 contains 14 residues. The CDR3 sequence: CASSRRGDLEKLFF. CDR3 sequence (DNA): TGTGCCAGCAGCAGACGCGGGGATTTAGAAAAACTGTTTTTT.

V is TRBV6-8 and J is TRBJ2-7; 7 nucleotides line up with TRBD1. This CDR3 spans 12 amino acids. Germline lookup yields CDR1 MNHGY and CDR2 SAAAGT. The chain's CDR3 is CASAGGLYEQYF. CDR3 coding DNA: TGTGCTTCGGCAGGGGGTCTCTACGAGCAGTACTTC.

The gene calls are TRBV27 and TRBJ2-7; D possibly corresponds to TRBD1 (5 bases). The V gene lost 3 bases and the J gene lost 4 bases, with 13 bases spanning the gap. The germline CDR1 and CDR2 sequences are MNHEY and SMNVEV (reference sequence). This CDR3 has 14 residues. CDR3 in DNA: TGTGCCAGCAGTTTCCTTGACAGTCGGTACGAGCAGTACTTC. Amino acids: CASSFLDSRYEQYF.

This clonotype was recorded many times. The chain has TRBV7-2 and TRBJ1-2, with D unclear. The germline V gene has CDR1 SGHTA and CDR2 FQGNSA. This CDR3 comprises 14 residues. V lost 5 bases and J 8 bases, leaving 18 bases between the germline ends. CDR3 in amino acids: CASSGRPGGEGYTF. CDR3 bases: TGTGCCAGCAGCGGAAGGCCCGGCGGGGAAGGCTACACCTTC.

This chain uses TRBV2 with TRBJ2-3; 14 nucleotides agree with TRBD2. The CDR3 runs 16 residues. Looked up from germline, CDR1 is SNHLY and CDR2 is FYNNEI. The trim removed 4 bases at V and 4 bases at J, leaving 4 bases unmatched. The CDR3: CASSVTSGGAADTQYF. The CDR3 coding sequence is TGTGCCAGCAGTGTGACTAGCGGGGGGGCCGCAGATACGCAGTATTTT.

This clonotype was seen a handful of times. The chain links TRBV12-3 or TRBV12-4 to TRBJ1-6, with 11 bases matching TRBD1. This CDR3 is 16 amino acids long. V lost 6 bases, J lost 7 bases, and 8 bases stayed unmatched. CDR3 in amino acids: CASREDRGLWNSPLHF. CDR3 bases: TGTGCCAGCAGAGAGGACAGGGGGCTGTGGAATTCACCCCTCCACTTT.

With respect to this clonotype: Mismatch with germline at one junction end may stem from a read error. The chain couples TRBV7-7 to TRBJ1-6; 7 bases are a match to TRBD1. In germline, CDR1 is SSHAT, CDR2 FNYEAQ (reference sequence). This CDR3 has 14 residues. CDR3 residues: CASRLVGGDSPLHF. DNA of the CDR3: TGTGCCAGCAGATTAGTAGGGGGCGATTCACCCCTCCACTTT. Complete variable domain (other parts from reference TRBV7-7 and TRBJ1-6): GAGVSQSPRYKVTKRGQDVTLRCDPISSHATLYWYQQALGQGPEFLTYFNYEAQPDKSGLPSDRFSAERPEGSISTLTIQRTEQRDSAMYRCASRLVGGDSPLHFGNGTRLTVT.

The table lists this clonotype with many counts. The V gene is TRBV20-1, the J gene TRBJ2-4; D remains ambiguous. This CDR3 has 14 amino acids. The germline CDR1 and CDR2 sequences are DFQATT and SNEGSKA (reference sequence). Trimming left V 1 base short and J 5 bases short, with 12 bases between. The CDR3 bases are TGCAGTGCTAGAGGGGGTAACATGGAAAACATTCAGTACTTC. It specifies CSARGGNMENIQYF.

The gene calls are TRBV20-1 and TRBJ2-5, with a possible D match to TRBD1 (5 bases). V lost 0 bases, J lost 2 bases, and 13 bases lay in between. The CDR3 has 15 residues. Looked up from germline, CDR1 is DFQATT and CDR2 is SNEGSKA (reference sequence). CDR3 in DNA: TGCAGTGCTAGAGATCTCAGGGCACCACAAGAGACCCAGTACTTC. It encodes CSARDLRAPQETQYF.

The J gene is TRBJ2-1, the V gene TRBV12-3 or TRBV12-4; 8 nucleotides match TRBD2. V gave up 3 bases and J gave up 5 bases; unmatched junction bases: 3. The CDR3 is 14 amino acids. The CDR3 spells CASSFPGRDNEQFF. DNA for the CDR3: TGTGCCAGCAGTTTCCCCGGGAGGGACAATGAGCAGTTCTTC.